The next 7 T cell receptor beta chains were all read from a single sample in a study of control samples from healthy donors and cancer patients. Measured with immunoSEQ multiplex PCR; TCRdb has only the in-frame clones, and not every one. This sample has some 120,000 clones, with 80% to 90% found just once. Input material: blood. The receptors here all came from a man aged 55-75 years in good health.

The gene calls are TRBV19 and TRBJ2-2, with D possibly TRBD2 on 7 matching bases. Trimming took 3 bases from V and 4 from J, leaving 9 bases between them. This CDR3 is built from 14 residues. Germline V CDR1 and CDR2: LNHDA, SQIVND (reference sequence). The CDR3 DNA follows: TGTGCCAGTAGTATGGGGGGGGCCACCGGGGAGCTGTTTTTT. It encodes CASSMGGATGELFF.

This clone has just a few counts. The rearrangement links TRBV3-1 (or the pseudogene TRBV3-2) to TRBJ2-3; 11 bases fit TRBD2. With V trimmed by 3 bases and J by 5 bases, 1 base remained unmatched. CDR1 LGHDT and CDR2 YNNKEL come from the germline V gene (reference sequence). The CDR3 contains 14 residues. This CDR3 reads CASSHGLAGDTQYF. The CDR3 region has the DNA TGTGCCAGCAGCCACGGACTAGCGGGAGATACGCAGTATTTT.

J is TRBJ2-2 and V is TRBV7-2, with D hard to call. This CDR3 spans 13 amino acids. The V end was cut by 5 bases, the J end by 5 bases, with 9 bases between. The germline V gene has CDR1 SGHTA and CDR2 FQGNSA. The DNA of the CDR3 is TGTGCCAGCAGCCTCCTTCGAACCGGGGAGCTGTTTTTT. Its protein product is CASSLLRTGELFF.

The chain joins TRBV19 to TRBJ2-1, with 9 nucleotides matching TRBD1. CDR3 length equals 14 residues. CDR1 and CDR2 from the germline V gene are LNHDA and SQIVND (reference sequence). Trimming cost V 6 bases and J 5 bases; bases outside gene matches: 5. CDR3 loop: CASRTDRGHNEQFF. CDR3 DNA: TGTGCCAGTAGAACGGACAGGGGACACAATGAGCAGTTCTTC.

This chain uses TRBV28 with TRBJ2-3; 8 bases fit TRBD1. The trim removed 7 bases at V and 0 bases at J, leaving 6 bases unmatched. There are 15 residues in the CDR3. CDR1 MDHEN and CDR2 SYDVKM come from the germline V gene. In nucleotides, the CDR3 is TGTGCCAGCACAAAAGGACAGGGCAGCACAGATACGCAGTATTTT. It translates to CASTKGQGSTDTQYF.

The V gene is TRBV19, the J gene TRBJ1-1; D ambiguous. The germline gives CDR1 LNHDA, CDR2 SQIVND (reference sequence). This CDR3 spans 14 amino acids. The ends were cut back, 7 bases at V and 0 bases at J, with 12 bases in the middle. CDR3 nucleotides: TGTGCCAGTAACCAGGCGAATCTGAACACTGAAGCTTTCTTT. Protein product: CASNQANLNTEAFF. Filled out from reference TRBV19 and TRBJ1-1, the complete variable domain reads DGGITQSPKYLFRKEGQNVTLSCEQNLNHDAMYWYRQDPGQGLRLIYYSQIVNDFQKGDIAEGYSVSREKKESFPLTVTSAQKNPTAFYLCASNQANLNTEAFFGQGTRLTVV.

The chain has TRBV7-2 and TRBJ2-7, with a tentative D call TRBD1 (6 bases). The ends were cut back, 5 bases at V and 6 bases at J, with 11 bases in the middle. The CDR3 has 12 amino acids. Germline V CDR1 and CDR2: SGHTA, FQGNSA. CDR3 in DNA: TGTGCCAGCAGCCGTACAGGGACCGAGCAGTACTTC. It is translated as CASSRTGTEQYF.